A selection of T cell receptor beta chains follows, all from one sample in a study of T cells in tuberculosis. Produced via immunoSEQ multiplex PCR; TCRdb's table is partial and in-frame only. The sample shows more than 30,000 clones, around 92% of them seen only once. Sequencing input: PBMCs. Receptor source: a donor between 10 and 29 years old with latent tuberculosis or without tuberculosis infection. Some clones in this sample may be carry-over from other donors' samples. Each CDR3 is given with its conserved first and last residue. D genes are given only for firm matches. Size values are once, few and many counts, or a class for expanded clones, and some rows have none.

CDR3aa | CDR3nt | abundance | d_gene | j_gene | v_gene
CAWSIGPFPGHSSPFNSPLHF | TGTGCCTGGAGTATAGGGCCGTTCCCGGGACACTCGTCCCCCTTTAATTCACCCCTCCACTTT | few | - | TRBJ1-6 | TRBV30
CASSLGGGQPQHF | TGCGCCAGCAGCTTGGGCGGGGGTCAGCCCCAGCATTTT | - | - | TRBJ1-5 | TRBV5-1
CASSLSGVRDYGYTF | TGTGCCAGCAGCCTAAGTGGCGTCCGGGACTATGGCTACACCTTC | - | - | TRBJ1-2 | TRBV7-2
CASSSSGDLYEQYF | TGTGCCAGCAGCTCCAGCGGGGATCTCTACGAGCAGTACTTC | - | TRBD2 | TRBJ2-7 | TRBV7-2
CSAASAEAFF | TGCAGTGCCGCTAGCGCTGAAGCTTTCTTT | - | - | TRBJ1-1 | TRBV20-1
CASSWASGAHQPQHF | TGTGCCAGCAGCTGGGCCTCAGGGGCCCATCAGCCCCAGCATTTT | - | - | TRBJ1-5 | TRBV7-2
CSAILRGEQFF | TGCAGCGCCATTCTTCGCGGGGAGCAGTTCTTC | once | - | TRBJ2-1 | TRBV29-1
CATSTGTTDTQYF | TGTGCCACGTCGACAGGGACCACAGATACGCAGTATTTT | - | TRBD1 | TRBJ2-3 | TRBV10-3
CASSSRTGSSNQPQHF | TGTGCCAGCAGCTCAAGGACAGGGTCGAGCAATCAGCCCCAGCATTTT | - | TRBD1 | TRBJ1-5 | TRBV7-8
CASSLGTVNSPLHF | TGTGCCAGCAGCCTCGGGACTGTGAATTCACCCCTCCACTTT | - | - | TRBJ1-6 | TRBV14
CASSGRQVLSPLHF | TGTGCCAGCAGTGGGAGACAGGTGCTTTCACCCCTCCACTTT | - | - | TRBJ1-6 | TRBV27
CASSLSPGNWETQYF | TGCGCCAGCAGCTTGTCCCCAGGGAACTGGGAGACCCAGTACTTC | - | - | TRBJ2-5 | TRBV5-1
CASSNSYTHTIYF | TGTGCCAGCAGCAACTCGTATACGCACACCATATATTTT | - | - | TRBJ1-3 | TRBV5-4
CASSFGGTHTEAFF | TGTGCCAGTAGTTTCGGGGGGACACACACTGAAGCTTTCTTT | - | - | TRBJ1-1 | TRBV19
CASSHLLDRDSEKLFF | TGCGCCAGCAGCCATCTTCTGGACAGGGACTCTGAAAAACTGTTTTTT | - | TRBD1 | TRBJ1-4 | TRBV4-3
CASSETGTGFHEQYF | TGTGCCAGCAGTGAAACCGGGACAGGGTTCCACGAGCAGTACTTC | - | TRBD1 | TRBJ2-7 | TRBV25-1
CASSVGRQGLNTGELFF | TGTGCCAGCAGTGTAGGGCGACAGGGGCTAAACACCGGGGAGCTGTTTTTT | - | TRBD1 | TRBJ2-2 | TRBV6-1
CASSITPGYNTEAFF | TGTGCCAGTAGTATCACCCCAGGGTACAACACTGAAGCTTTCTTT | - | - | TRBJ1-1 | TRBV19
CASSQAAGWLYGYTF | TGCGCCAGCAGCCAAGCGGCAGGGTGGTTATATGGCTACACCTTC | - | - | TRBJ1-2 | TRBV4-3
CASSQTTGRNTIYF | TGCGCCAGCAGTCAGACGACAGGCAGAAACACCATATATTTT | - | - | TRBJ1-3 | TRBV10-2
CASSTFSTDTQYF | TGTGCCAGTAGTACGTTTAGCACAGATACGCAGTATTTT | - | - | TRBJ2-3 | TRBV19
CASSPQAEGAGNTIYF | TGTGCCAGCAGTCCCCAAGCGGAGGGGGCGGGAAACACCATATATTTT | - | TRBD1 | TRBJ1-3 | TRBV25-1
CAWYDRAFNYGYTF | TGTGCCTGGTATGACAGGGCCTTCAACTATGGCTACACCTTC | - | TRBD1 | TRBJ1-2 | TRBV30